This entry features one TCR beta chain sequence. Each patient gave between 1 and 8 samples of peripheral blood mononuclear cells, which were collected pretreatment and during treatment. Some clones are missing from TCRdb's copy, which holds only in-frame ones; the method was immunoSEQ multiplex PCR. The profile shows around 45,000 clones, more than 70% of them singletons. This CDR3 spans 22 amino acids. V lost 0 bases to trimming and J lost 4 bases, with 30 bases between them. Germline CDR1 and CDR2: SGHVS and FQNEAQ. The data were obtained in a study of PD-L1 blockade in urothelial cancer. Across the whole study: Patients initiated atezolizumab in the mid-2010s at 1,200 mg intravenously every 3 weeks.

The TCR comes from a woman in her sixties or seventies with urothelial cancer. The chain is built from TRBV7-8 and TRBJ2-2, with a tentative D call TRBD2 (6 bases). Sequencing was performed on PBMCs, taken around atezolizumab (anti-PD-L1) treatment. CDR3 protein: CASSLASIRPILTSSGTGELFF. CDR3 DNA: TGTGCCAGCAGCTTAGCGTCTATTAGGCCGATCTTAACTAGCTCGGGCACCGGGGAGCTGTTTTTT.